This passage covers 13 T cell receptor beta chains from one sample sequenced in a study of T cell repertoires in ileal Crohn's disease. Documented time point: neoterminal ileum biopsy at postoperative endoscopy, about 6 months after surgery. Profiling relied on immunoSEQ multiplex PCR, and the TCRdb table lists in-frame clones only, not all of them. The data hold thousands of clones, with around 79% observed a single time. Input material: ileal tissue. The receptors stem from an adult with Crohn's disease.

This CDR3 reads CASSTGTVNEQFF. The CDR3 bases are TGTGCCAGTAGTACGGGGACAGTAAATGAGCAGTTCTTC. The chain joins TRBV19 to TRBJ2-1; 7 nucleotides align to TRBD1. The CDR3 covers 13 residues. J lost 7 bases, V lost 4 bases, and 4 bases had no gene match. In germline, CDR1 is LNHDA, CDR2 SQIVND (reference sequence).

The rearrangement links TRBV29-1 to TRBJ2-2; TRBD1 agrees at 9 bases. In germline, CDR1 is SQVTM, CDR2 ANQGSEA. Trimming took 7 bases from V and 6 from J; bases not matched to a gene: 9. This CDR3 is built from 14 residues. The CDR3, as DNA: TGCAGCGCTACCGGGACAGGGAGCCCCGGGGAGCTGTTTTTT. Its protein is CSATGTGSPGELFF.

The chain carries TRBV6-5 and TRBJ2-5; 7 bases map to TRBD1. The trim removed 5 bases at V and 1 base at J, leaving 4 bases unmatched. CDR3 size: 14 residues. Germline V lookup: CDR1 MNHEY, CDR2 SVGAGI. This CDR3 reads CASSPAGGQETQYF. The CDR3, as DNA: TGTGCCAGCAGTCCGGCAGGGGGCCAAGAGACCCAGTACTTC.

The V call is TRBV19, the J call TRBJ1-5; no reliable D call. This CDR3 contains 15 residues. Trimming shortened V by 3 bases and J by 6 bases, and 15 bases separated the two germline ends. Germline V gene data show CDR1 as LNHDA and CDR2 as SQIVND (reference sequence). Written as DNA, the CDR3 is TGTGCCAGTAGTATCCCGGGGTTTGACCGTCAGCCCCAGCATTTT. Amino acid sequence: CASSIPGFDRQPQHF.

V usage is TRBV7-3 and J usage is TRBJ2-1, with 7 nucleotides matching TRBD2. This CDR3 region has 18 residues. With V trimmed by 3 bases and J by 6 bases, 17 bases remained unmatched. CDR1 SGHTA and CDR2 FQGTGA come from the germline V gene. The CDR3 loop reads CASSFYGPAGLVGNEQFF. The DNA of the CDR3 is TGTGCCAGCAGCTTTTATGGCCCCGCCGGACTAGTCGGCAATGAGCAGTTCTTC.

This clone was seen more than once but under ten times. The V call is TRBV7-2, the J call TRBJ1-5; 8 bases map to TRBD1. The V and J ends lost 2 bases and 6 bases, in that order; junction bases with no gene match: 3. From germline, CDR1 is SGHTA and CDR2 FQGNSA. The CDR3 totals 14 residues. The CDR3 sequence: CASSLRQGSQPQHF. The CDR3 nucleotides are TGTGCCAGCAGCTTAAGACAGGGGTCTCAGCCCCAGCATTTT.

The rearrangement joins TRBV13 to TRBJ1-2; 7 bases match TRBD1. V gave up 0 bases and J gave up 6 bases; unmatched junction bases: 1. This CDR3 is built from 13 residues. Germline CDR1 PRHDT, CDR2 FYEKMQ (reference sequence). The CDR3 sequence: CASSLGGQNGYTF. CDR3 in DNA: TGTGCCAGCAGCTTAGGGGGACAGAATGGCTACACCTTC.

This sequence joins TRBV9 and TRBJ1-4, with D perhaps TRBD1 (5 bases). Germline assignment: CDR1 SGDLS and CDR2 YYNGEE. V lost 7 bases and J 4 bases, leaving 11 bases between the germline ends. This CDR3 region has 13 residues. In DNA form, the CDR3 reads TGTGCCAGCCCAGGGATCAGTAATGAAAAACTGTTTTTT. Translated, it gives CASPGISNEKLFF.

J is TRBJ1-2 and V is TRBV4-3; perhaps TRBD1 as D (5 bases). The V and J ends lost 0 bases and 4 bases respectively, with 9 bases between them. This CDR3 has 14 residues. Germline assignment: CDR1 LGHNA and CDR2 YSLEER. In DNA, the CDR3 is TGCGCCAGCAGCCAAGAGGGGGGAACCTATGGCTACACCTTC. Encoded protein: CASSQEGGTYGYTF.

The chain uses TRBV29-1 and TRBJ1-2; 9 bases agree with TRBD1. This CDR3 comprises 11 residues. With V trimmed by 8 bases and J by 6 bases, 4 bases remained unmatched. Germline V gene data show CDR1 as SQVTM and CDR2 as ANQGSEA. As DNA, the CDR3 is TGCAGCTCCCGACAGGGGGATGGCTACACCTTC. Residues: CSSRQGDGYTF. Combining the CDR3 with reference TRBV29-1 and TRBJ1-2 gives the whole variable domain SAVISQKPSRDICQRGTSLTIQCQVDSQVTMMFWYRQQPGQSLTLIATANQGSEATYESGFVIDKFPISRPNLTFSTLTVSNMSPEDSSIYLCSSRQGDGYTFGSGTRLTVV.

This chain connects TRBV11-1 to TRBJ2-2; TRBD1 might be the D (6 bases). Germline V gene data show CDR1 as SGHAT and CDR2 as FQDESV (reference sequence). Trimming left V 3 bases short and J 5 bases short, with 16 bases between. The CDR3 runs 16 residues. CDR3 residues: CASSLLQGRKTGELFF. CDR3 DNA: TGTGCCAGCAGCTTGCTACAGGGTAGGAAAACCGGGGAGCTGTTTTTT.

This clone was seen a few times. The gene calls are TRBV7-9 and TRBJ1-1; D remains unclear. The CDR3 loop spans 14 amino acids. CDR1 SEHNR and CDR2 FQNEAQ come from the germline V gene (reference sequence). The V end lost 2 bases, the J end lost 4 bases, and 11 bases lay between the germline ends. The DNA for the CDR3 is TGTGCCAGCAGCTTAAACGGGGTTAGCACTGAAGCTTTCTTT. Translation gives CASSLNGVSTEAFF.

The chain uses TRBV2 and TRBJ2-3; a possible D gene is TRBD1 (5 bases). The V end was cut by 5 bases, the J end by 3 bases, with 6 bases between. Germline V lookup: CDR1 SNHLY, CDR2 FYNNEI. CDR3 length: 12 residues. This CDR3 reads CASSKGTDTQYF. As DNA, the CDR3 is TGTGCCAGCAGTAAGGGGACAGATACGCAGTATTTT.